Sequencing of this T cell receptor beta chain was carried out in a study of blood T cell repertoires in COVID-19. Study-level background: Nucleic acid was either cDNA or gDNA, and it came from T cells, B-cell-depleted T cells, or PBMCs.

Original data processing: Amplification with reference gene primers provided the estimates of nucleated cell counts. Assay: immunoSEQ multiplex PCR; the TCRdb copy retains only in-frame clones and omits some. D and trimming come from the DNA, and the V and J calls and clone size come from that table. Among hundreds of thousands of clones listed, under 90% were seen once. The study drew participants aged about 18 to 95 years from about two dozen US areas. Participant-reported clinical history was the basis for cohort assignment. V lost 9 bases, J lost 2 bases, and 12 bases stayed unmatched. CDR3 length: 15 amino acids. CDR1 SGHTS and CDR2 YDEGEE come from the germline V gene. This clone was detected once.

The specimen sequenced was PBMCs or T cells enriched from blood (not recorded which). The chain is built from TRBV5-8 and TRBJ2-3, with 7 positions matching TRBD1. The TCR was taken from a man aged 25 to 40 with acute COVID-19. The CDR3 sequence: CATARQGDSTDTQYF. The CDR3 nucleotides are TGTGCCACCGCCCGGCAGGGGGATTCCACAGATACGCAGTATTTT.